Below are 20 T cell receptor beta chains sequenced from a single sample in a study of T cell repertoires in cytomegalovirus infection. Their antigens remain unidentified. Each CDR3 protein is one row after TCRdb ran MiXCR on the reads. The repertoire holds around 500,000 distinct CDR3 sequences, with about two fifths as singletons. This specimen was cultured PBMCs, taken from culture after CMV antigen stimulation. The receptors stem from a human donor in good health (CMV status not recorded). Some clones in this sample may be carry-over from other donors' samples.

This rearrangement joins TRBV10-3 to TRBJ2-1; D uncertain. The CDR3 length is 12 residues. Trimming took 6 bases from V and 10 from J, leaving 13 bases between them. CDR1 is ENHRY and CDR2 is SYGVKD in the germline V gene. The CDR3 is CAISRVLGEQFF. The DNA of the CDR3 is TGTGCCATCAGCCGGGTCCTGGGAGAGCAGTTCTTC.

This sequence joins TRBV25-1 and TRBJ1-1, with 8 bases aligning to TRBD1. CDR1 and CDR2 (germline): MGHDK, SYGVNS. The CDR3 has 15 residues. V shed 3 bases and J 4 bases; nucleotides not matched to a gene: 7. The CDR3 DNA sequence: TGTGCCAGCAGTGACGACAGGGGCATTGGCACTGAAGCTTTCTTT. This sequence encodes CASSDDRGIGTEAFF.

The chain has TRBV7-2 and TRBJ1-2; D unresolved. With 5 bases removed from V and 8 bases from J, the gap between germline ends came to 18 bases. CDR3 size: 14 residues. Germline loops: CDR1 SGHTA, CDR2 FQGNSA. CDR3 bases: TGTGCCAGCAGCCGATCGAGTTCTACTGACGGCTACACCTTC. This sequence encodes CASSRSSSTDGYTF.

The chain combines TRBV7-8 with TRBJ1-2; D ambiguous. V gave up 0 bases and J gave up 4 bases, with 15 bases separating them. Per the germline V gene, CDR1 is SGHVS and CDR2 is FQNEAQ. The CDR3 spans 16 residues. The CDR3, as DNA: TGTGCCAGCAGCTTAGCGCGGTTCGGCAGCTCCTATGGCTACACCTTC. It is translated as CASSLARFGSSYGYTF.

This clonotype was picked up a small number of times. The chain joins TRBV7-2 to TRBJ1-2; no definite D call. CDR3 length: 12 residues. V was clipped by 3 bases and J by 6 bases, with 8 bases between them. Germline V gene sequence: CDR1 SGHTA, CDR2 FQGNSA. The CDR3 sequence is CASSFRLDGYTF. In DNA form, the CDR3 reads TGTGCCAGCAGCTTTAGGCTGGATGGCTACACCTTC.

V gene TRBV11-2 combines with J gene TRBJ2-5; 9 nucleotides line up with TRBD1. Germline V gives CDR1 SGHAT, CDR2 FQNNGV. V was pared by 5 bases and J by 5 bases, with 15 bases of the junction left unmatched. This CDR3 is built from 17 residues. The CDR3 sequence is CASSVGAAGQGSETQYF. The CDR3 nucleotides read TGTGCCAGCAGCGTGGGCGCAGCGGGACAGGGATCGGAGACCCAGTACTTC.

The V and J genes are TRBV29-1 and TRBJ2-5, with 7 positions matching TRBD2. The CDR3 spans 12 residues. Germline V gives CDR1 SQVTM, CDR2 ANQGSEA. In DNA form, the CDR3 reads TGCACCATTGGGGGGGTACGGGGGACCCAGTACTTC. Encoded protein: CTIGGVRGTQYF.

The chain recombines TRBV12-3 or TRBV12-4 with TRBJ2-2; D remains unclear. This CDR3 contains 15 residues. The germline V and J ends were trimmed by 7 bases and 6 bases, with 18 bases remaining between them. The CDR3 DNA is TGTGCCAGCACCCGCGTGGGTGACCGCCCCGGGGAGCTGTTTTTT. It translates to CASTRVGDRPGELFF.

The gene calls are TRBV28 and TRBJ1-6; TRBD1 might be the D (5 bases). Germline V gene lookup returns CDR1 MDHEN and CDR2 SYDVKM. Deletions cut 3 bases from V and 8 bases from J, with 11 bases between. The CDR3 loop spans 14 amino acids. CDR3 DNA sequence: TGTGCCAGCAGTTTTCTACAGGATGATTCACCCCTCCACTTT. Translation: CASSFLQDDSPLHF.

The table lists this clonotype with a few counts. The chain carries TRBV7-2 and TRBJ2-4; D remains unclear. CDR1 and CDR2 (germline): SGHTA, FQGNSA. With 1 base removed from V and 7 bases from J, the gap between germline ends came to 11 bases. CDR3 length equals 14 residues. CDR3: CASSLVGLGNIQYF. CDR3 nucleotide sequence: TGTGCCAGCAGCTTAGTGGGCTTGGGGAACATTCAGTACTTC.

The chain recombines TRBV11-2 with TRBJ2-3; 8 bases are a match to TRBD2. Germline trimming cut 2 bases from V and 6 bases from J; bases unmatched to any gene: 7. CDR1 SGHAT and CDR2 FQNNGV come from the germline V gene. The CDR3 is 15 residues long. DNA of the CDR3: TGTGCCAGCAGCTTAATGACTAGCGCAGCGGATACGCAGTATTTT. Protein sequence: CASSLMTSAADTQYF.

This clonotype has just one count. This sequence joins TRBV19 and TRBJ2-2; D is perhaps TRBD1 (5 bases). The CDR3 is 15 residues long. The germline V gene has CDR1 LNHDA and CDR2 SQIVND (reference sequence). V was clipped by 5 bases and J by 6 bases, with 16 bases between them. The CDR3 reads CASSSPGKIAGELFF. The CDR3 DNA sequence: TGTGCCAGTAGTTCCCCAGGGAAGATCGCCGGGGAGCTGTTTTTT.

For the CDR3, the DNA is TGTGCCATCAGTGCCAGGGTAGCTTTCGAGCAGTACTTC. Translation gives CAISARVAFEQYF. This rearrangement joins TRBV10-3 to TRBJ2-7; D is possibly TRBD1 (5 bases). Trimming removed 4 bases at V and 6 bases at J, with 13 bases between. Germline lookup yields CDR1 ENHRY and CDR2 SYGVKD. The CDR3 has 13 residues.

CDR3: CASSTGERNEQFF. CDR3 sequence (DNA): TGTGCCAGCAGTACAGGGGAGAGGAATGAGCAGTTCTTC. The chain couples TRBV7-8 to TRBJ2-1; 7 bases align to TRBD1. CDR3 size: 13 residues. Germline V gene data show CDR1 as SGHVS and CDR2 as FQNEAQ. The J segment lost 7 bases and the V segment lost 6 bases, leaving 6 bases of the junction unmatched.

The chain joins TRBV7-9 to TRBJ2-1, with unresolved D. This CDR3 has 9 amino acids. Germline loops: CDR1 SEHNR, CDR2 FQNEAQ (reference sequence). V was trimmed by 5 bases and J by 14 bases, leaving 7 bases between them. This CDR3 reads CASSQKKFF. The CDR3 coding sequence is TGTGCCAGCAGCCAAAAGAAGTTCTTC.

The chain is built from TRBV28 and TRBJ1-2; D remains unclear. The length of the CDR3 is 13 residues. Germline V CDR1 and CDR2: MDHEN, SYDVKM. V was trimmed by 3 bases and J by 0 bases, leaving 5 bases between them. CDR3 protein: CASSFPTNYGYTF. DNA of the CDR3: TGTGCCAGCAGTTTCCCCACTAACTATGGCTACACCTTC.

The genes are TRBV2 and TRBJ2-6; no reliable D call. The V gene lost 0 bases and the J gene lost 0 bases, with 9 bases spanning the gap. Germline assignment: CDR1 SNHLY and CDR2 FYNNEI. The CDR3 consists of 17 residues. In DNA, the CDR3 is TGTGCCAGCAGTGAAGCTCCGCTCCTCTCTGGGGCCAACGTCCTGACTTTC. Its translation: CASSEAPLLSGANVLTF.

The CDR3 nucleotides read TGTGCCAGCAGCGCCCGAGAGGCCCGCACAGATACGCAGTATTTT. It specifies CASSAREARTDTQYF. The chain carries TRBV9 and TRBJ2-3, with D unresolved. V was shortened by 3 bases and J by 1 base, with 12 bases between the two germline ends. The CDR3 covers 15 residues. Germline V CDR1 and CDR2: SGDLS, YYNGEE. Full variable domain (remainder filled in from reference TRBV9 and TRBJ2-3): DSGVTQTPKHLITATGQRVTLRCSPRSGDLSVYWYQQSLDQGLQFLIQYYNGEERAKGNILERFSAQQFPDLHSELNLSSLELGDSALYFCASSAREARTDTQYFGPGTRLTVL.

The chain is built from TRBV4-1 and TRBJ2-5; D gene unclear. This CDR3 has 13 residues. Germline-derived CDR1 and CDR2 are MGHRA and YSYEKL. Trimming removed 3 bases at V and 5 bases at J, with 10 bases between. The CDR3 is CASSQLGMETQYF. The DNA for the CDR3 is TGCGCCAGCAGCCAGCTAGGAATGGAGACCCAGTACTTC.

The sample holds a few counts of this clonotype. The V gene is TRBV6-6, the J gene TRBJ2-7; D could derive from TRBD1 or TRBD2 (5 bases each). Trimming shortened V by 8 bases and J by 1 base, and 9 bases separated the two germline ends. Germline V gene sequence: CDR1 MNHNY, CDR2 SVGAGI (reference sequence). The CDR3 is made up of 12 amino acids. CDR3 in amino acids: CASRGKSYEQYF. The CDR3 nucleotides are TGTGCCAGCCGGGGCAAGTCCTACGAGCAGTACTTC.